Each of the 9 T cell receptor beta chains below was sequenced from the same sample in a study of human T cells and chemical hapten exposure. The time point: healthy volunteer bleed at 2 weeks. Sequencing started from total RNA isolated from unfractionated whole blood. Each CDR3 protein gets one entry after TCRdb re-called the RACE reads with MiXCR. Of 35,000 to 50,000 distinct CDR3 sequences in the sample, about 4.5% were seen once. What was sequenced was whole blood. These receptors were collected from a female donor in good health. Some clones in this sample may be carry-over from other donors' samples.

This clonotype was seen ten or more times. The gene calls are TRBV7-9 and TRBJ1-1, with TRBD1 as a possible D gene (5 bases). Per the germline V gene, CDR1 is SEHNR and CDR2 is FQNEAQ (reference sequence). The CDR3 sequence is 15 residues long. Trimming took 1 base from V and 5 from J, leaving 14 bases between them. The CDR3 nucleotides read TGTGCCAGCAGCTTAGGGACACTTCAGGAGACTGAAGCTTTCTTT. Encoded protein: CASSLGTLQETEAFF.

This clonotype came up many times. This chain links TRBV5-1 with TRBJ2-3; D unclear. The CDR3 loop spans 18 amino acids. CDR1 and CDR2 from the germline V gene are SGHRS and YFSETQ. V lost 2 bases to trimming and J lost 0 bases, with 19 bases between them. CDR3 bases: TGCGCCAGCAGCTTTTGGTCCGGTTATGGACGCAGCACAGATACGCAGTATTTT. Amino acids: CASSFWSGYGRSTDTQYF.

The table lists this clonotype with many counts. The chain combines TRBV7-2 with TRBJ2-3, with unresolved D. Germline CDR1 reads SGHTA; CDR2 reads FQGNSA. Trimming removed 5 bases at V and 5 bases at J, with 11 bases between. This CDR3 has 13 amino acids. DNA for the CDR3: TGTGCCAGCAGCCGAGGAACCGGAGATACGCAGTATTTT. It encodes CASSRGTGDTQYF. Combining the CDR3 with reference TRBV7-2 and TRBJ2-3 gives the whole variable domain GAGVSQSPSNKVTEKGKDVELRCDPISGHTALYWYRQSLGQGLEFLIYFQGNSAPDKSGLPSDRFSAERTGGSVSTLTIQRTQQEDSAVYLCASSRGTGDTQYFGPGTRLTVL.

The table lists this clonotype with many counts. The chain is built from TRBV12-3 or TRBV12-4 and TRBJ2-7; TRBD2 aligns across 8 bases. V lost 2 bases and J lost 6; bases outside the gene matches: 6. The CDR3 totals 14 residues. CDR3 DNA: TGTGCCAGCAGTTTACAGCGGGGGTTCAGCGAGCAGTACTTC. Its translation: CASSLQRGFSEQYF.

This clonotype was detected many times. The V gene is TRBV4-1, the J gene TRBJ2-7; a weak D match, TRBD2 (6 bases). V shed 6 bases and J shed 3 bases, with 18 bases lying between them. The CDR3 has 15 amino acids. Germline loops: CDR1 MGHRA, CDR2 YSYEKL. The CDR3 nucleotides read TGCGCCAGCAGGCCGACTCCGGGAGCCCTCTACGAGCAGTACTTC. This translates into CASRPTPGALYEQYF.

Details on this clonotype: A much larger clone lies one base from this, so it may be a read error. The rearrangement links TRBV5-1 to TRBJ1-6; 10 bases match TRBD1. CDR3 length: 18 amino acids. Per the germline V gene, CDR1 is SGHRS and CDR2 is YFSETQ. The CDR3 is CASSLDPGTGDFNSPLNF. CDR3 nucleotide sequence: TGCGCCAGCAGCTTGGACCCCGGGACAGGGGACTTTAATTCACCCCTCAACTTT.

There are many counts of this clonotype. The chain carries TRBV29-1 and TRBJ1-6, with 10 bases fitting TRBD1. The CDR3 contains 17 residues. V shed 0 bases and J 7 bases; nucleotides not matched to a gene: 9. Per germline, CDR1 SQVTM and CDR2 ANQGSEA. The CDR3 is CSVEETGGDLWNSPLHF. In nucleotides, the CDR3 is TGCAGCGTTGAAGAGACAGGGGGCGATCTGTGGAATTCACCCCTCCACTTT. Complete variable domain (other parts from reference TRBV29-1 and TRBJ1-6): SAVISQKPSRDICQRGTSLTIQCQVDSQVTMMFWYRQQPGQSLTLIATANQGSEATYESGFVIDKFPISRPNLTFSTLTVSNMSPEDSSIYLCSVEETGGDLWNSPLHFGNGTRLTVT.

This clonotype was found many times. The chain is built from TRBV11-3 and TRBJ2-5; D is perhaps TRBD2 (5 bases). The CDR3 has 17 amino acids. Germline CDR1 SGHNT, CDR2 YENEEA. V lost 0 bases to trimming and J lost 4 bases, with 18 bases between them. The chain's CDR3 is CASSLDSSSANRETQYF. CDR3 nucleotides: TGTGCCAGCAGCTTAGATTCAAGTAGCGCGAATCGAGAGACCCAGTACTTC.

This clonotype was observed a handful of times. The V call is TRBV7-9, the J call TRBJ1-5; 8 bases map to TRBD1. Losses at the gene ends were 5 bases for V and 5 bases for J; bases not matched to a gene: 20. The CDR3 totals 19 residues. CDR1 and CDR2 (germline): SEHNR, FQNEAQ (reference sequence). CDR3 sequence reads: CASSLGRWTGPSLDQPQHF. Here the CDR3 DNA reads TGTGCCAGCAGCCTGGGGCGGTGGACAGGGCCCTCTTTAGATCAGCCCCAGCATTTT.